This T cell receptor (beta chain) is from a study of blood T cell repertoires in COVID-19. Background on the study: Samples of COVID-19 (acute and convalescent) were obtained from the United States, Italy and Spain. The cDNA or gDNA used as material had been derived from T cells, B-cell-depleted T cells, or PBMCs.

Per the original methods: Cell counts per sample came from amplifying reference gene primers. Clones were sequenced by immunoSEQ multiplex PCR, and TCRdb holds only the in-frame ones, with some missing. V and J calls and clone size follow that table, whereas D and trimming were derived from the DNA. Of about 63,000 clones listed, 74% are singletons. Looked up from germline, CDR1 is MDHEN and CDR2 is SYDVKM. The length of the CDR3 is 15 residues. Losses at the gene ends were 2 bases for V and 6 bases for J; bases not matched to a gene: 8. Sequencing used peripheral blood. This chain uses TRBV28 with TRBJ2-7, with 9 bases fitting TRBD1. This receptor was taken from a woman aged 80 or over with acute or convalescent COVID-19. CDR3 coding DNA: TGTGCCAGCAGTTTAAATCTTGGACAGGGGCGCGAGCAGTACTTC. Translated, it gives CASSLNLGQGREQYF.